The rows below give T cell receptor beta chains drawn from one sample of a study of blood T cell repertoires in COVID-19. This table comes from immunoSEQ multiplex PCR, and its TCRdb copy is limited to in-frame clones, with some not included. The sample lists about 49,000 clones, around four fifths occurring once. Sequenced input: peripheral blood. These receptors all stem from a woman in her fifties or sixties with acute or convalescent COVID-19. CDR3s include the opening cysteine and the closing phenylalanine or tryptophan.

J gene | V gene | CDR3 protein
TRBJ2-7 | TRBV2 | CASSESGIHEQYF
TRBJ2-3 | TRBV15 | CATSRGSSTDTQYF
TRBJ1-1 | TRBV28 | CASRGQLEAFF
TRBJ2-5 | TRBV24-1 | CATSGSGGVETQYF
TRBJ2-7 | TRBV10-3 | CAISGGTSGTSSYEQYF
TRBJ2-7 | TRBV5-6 | CASSSLVTGGKDEQYF
TRBJ1-2 | TRBV28 | CASGGTGGYTF
TRBJ1-1 | TRBV2 | CASRLLTGTGNTEAFF
TRBJ2-1 | TRBV5-4 | CASSSKQGHEQFF
TRBJ1-1 | TRBV5-1 | CASSLELGRGEAFF
TRBJ2-7 | TRBV7-8 | CASSSRLAGASEQYF
TRBJ1-2 | TRBV5-1 | CASSLQGDGYTF